This entry features one T cell receptor beta chain sequence. CDR3 size: 10 residues. Germline assignment: CDR1 SNHLY and CDR2 FYNNEI. The ends were cut back, 3 bases at V and 4 bases at J, with 1 base in the middle. The protocol was immunoSEQ multiplex PCR, while the TCRdb copy is restricted to in-frame clones and leaves out a portion. The table lists about 120,000 clones, roughly 94% of them singletons. These data come from a study of siplizumab effects on memory and regulatory T cells. Sequencing used non-Treg CD4+ T cells sorted from blood. The V and J genes are TRBV2 and TRBJ2-7; D uncertain. The clonotype was recovered from a human donor in good health. In DNA, the CDR3 is TGTGCCAGCAGTGATTACGAGCAGTACTTC. Translating gives CASSDYEQYF.